This TCR beta chain was found in a study of PD-L1 blockade in urothelial cancer. The data were produced by immunoSEQ multiplex PCR, yet TCRdb's version contains in-frame clones alone and is incomplete. The data show around 50,000 clones, around 90% seen once. As to time point: peripheral blood 6 weeks after treatment start. This clone was counted once. This specimen consisted of PBMCs, obtained around atezolizumab (anti-PD-L1) treatment. The clonotype originates from a man aged 55-75 years with urothelial cancer.

CDR3 nucleotides: TGTGCCAGTAGTAGTCGGGGCAATGAGCAGTTCTTC. Encoded protein: CASSSRGNEQFF. J is TRBJ2-1 and V is TRBV19, with D perhaps TRBD2 (5 bases). The CDR3 contains 12 residues. Germline V gives CDR1 LNHDA, CDR2 SQIVND (reference sequence). V lost 4 bases to trimming and J lost 6 bases, with 7 bases between them.